This T cell receptor (beta chain) was captured by sequencing in a study of vaccination and CD4 T cells after COVID-19. About the research overall: Vaccinees got either two BNT162b2 doses or two mRNA-1273 doses. Each post-COVID sample was drawn after diagnosis, and the median interval was roughly 97 days (range 35 to 161). The peptides that stimulated the cells were overlapping spike peptides from SARS-CoV-2, HCoV-NL63, HCoV-OC43 and HCoV-229E.

The Oncomine TCR Beta short-read assay sequenced DNA from cultured CD4+ T cells. A single record per CDR3 protein comes from TCRdb applying MiXCR to the PCR reads. The data contain some 15,000 distinct CDR3 sequences, about 56% of them singletons. This clonotype was counted only a few times. Its cognate antigen is unknown. CDR1 is SQVTM and CDR2 is ANQGSEA in the germline V gene. The CDR3 extends over 13 amino acids. With V trimmed by 6 bases and J by 2 bases, 5 bases remained unmatched. The treatment was: approximately 11-day PBMC culture with coronavirus spike peptide pools or control peptides (ViraFEST assay). ViraFEST expanded antigen-specific T cells with peptide pools, then sequenced TCRs.

The J gene is TRBJ1-2, the V gene TRBV29-1; 8 bases are a match to TRBD1. The TCR comes from a human donor who had recovered from COVID-19. Here the sequenced sample was CD4+ T cells from blood, cultured in vitro, taken before SARS-CoV-2 vaccination. The CDR3 sequence: CSVADRENYGYTF. CDR3 DNA sequence: TGCAGCGTGGCGGACAGGGAAAACTATGGCTACACCTTC. The variable domain in full, completed from reference TRBV29-1 and TRBJ1-2, reads SAVISQKPSRDICQRGTSLTIQCQVDSQVTMMFWYRQQPGQSLTLIATANQGSEATYESGFVIDKFPISRPNLTFSTLTVSNMSPEDSSIYLCSVADRENYGYTFGSGTRLTVV.